This record concerns one T cell receptor (beta chain) sequence. Antigen specificity is unknown. The germline CDR1 and CDR2 sequences are MDHEN and SYDVKM. Trimming at V came to 7 bases and at J to 8 bases, leaving 14 bases not matched to a gene. The CDR3 is made up of 16 amino acids. PCR involved 60 Vbeta and 13 Jbeta primers. Sequencing used immunoSEQ multiplex PCR; TCRdb keeps in-frame clones, though not all of them. Its listing shows roughly 34,000 clones. The sample originates from a study of cytomegalovirus exposure and HLA in healthy donors. Study-wide results and limits: Prediction of most subjects' HLA-A and HLA-B alleles by TCR beta sequences was reportedly accurate.

The sample comprised PBMCs. This rearrangement joins TRBV28 to TRBJ2-2; 9 bases line up with TRBD2. The sequence derives from a middle-aged woman in good health and CMV-seropositive. CDR3 region: CASTLSLAGMGGELFF. For the CDR3, the DNA is TGTGCCAGCACCCTCTCCCTAGCGGGAATGGGGGGGGAGCTGTTTTTT.